One sample yielded the 6 T cell receptor beta chains listed below, sequenced in a study of blood T cell repertoires in COVID-19 (dated by TCRdb to the early 2020s). The library was built by means of the immunoSEQ multiplex PCR assay. TCRdb obtained this table from immuneACCESS and retained in-frame rearrangements with V and J assigned. These tables miss some clones; where compared with another copy, unresolved V genes account for less than half of the shortfall, and the remainder is unexplained. The sample table shows 500,000 to 600,000 clones, and less than 90% are seen once. About 8.2% of the sample rests with the top ten. The material sequenced was peripheral blood. The receptors were sampled from a woman aged 50 to 65 with COVID-19, enrolled during active disease.

This rearrangement joins TRBV11-2 to TRBJ2-7; TRBD1 is a possible D gene (6 bases). CDR1 SGHAT and CDR2 FQNNGV come from the germline V gene. The CDR3 totals 15 residues. With 5 bases removed from V and 0 bases from J, the gap between germline ends came to 14 bases. CDR3 sequence reads: CASSPNRASSYEQYF. CDR3 nucleotide sequence: TGTGCCAGCAGCCCAAACAGGGCATCCTCCTACGAGCAGTACTTC.

The chain has TRBV7-9 and TRBJ2-3, with 7 bases fitting TRBD2. This CDR3 spans 16 amino acids. V lost 5 bases to trimming and J lost 2 bases; unmatched junction nucleotides: 10. The germline V gene encodes CDR1 SEHNR and CDR2 FQNEAQ (reference sequence). The CDR3 region is CASSPNWGGDTDTQYF. In DNA, the CDR3 is TGTGCCAGCAGCCCCAATTGGGGAGGGGACACAGATACGCAGTATTTT.

V usage is TRBV27 and J usage is TRBJ1-2; D may be TRBD1 (6 bases). The CDR3 runs to 15 residues. Germline CDR1 and CDR2: MNHEY and SMNVEV (reference sequence). Trimming stripped 5 bases from V and 0 bases from J, with 13 bases between. CDR3 coding DNA: TGTGCCAGCAGTCCGTCAGGGGACCCTAACTATGGCTACACCTTC. It yields the protein CASSPSGDPNYGYTF.

The chain joins TRBV5-1 to TRBJ1-1; 7 bases are a match to TRBD1. CDR1 and CDR2 (germline): SGHRS, YFSETQ. The V gene end was trimmed by 1 base and the J gene end by 1 base; junction bases not matched to a gene: 4. The CDR3 has 15 amino acids. CDR3 DNA sequence: TGCGCCAGCAGCTTGATGGGACAGCCGAACACTGAAGCTTTCTTT. This codes for CASSLMGQPNTEAFF.

This sequence joins TRBV27 and TRBJ1-6; perhaps TRBD1 as D (5 bases). The CDR3 is made up of 13 amino acids. Germline values: CDR1 MNHEY, CDR2 SMNVEV (reference sequence). Trimming shortened V by 3 bases and J by 15 bases, and 15 bases separated the two germline ends. CDR3 residues: CASSFRDSLGLHF. For the CDR3, the DNA is TGTGCCAGCAGTTTCAGAGACAGCCTGGGCCTCCACTTT.

This clone was seen only once. The gene calls are TRBV2 and TRBJ1-1, with 8 bases identical to TRBD1. CDR1 and CDR2 from the germline V gene are SNHLY and FYNNEI. V lost 6 bases and J lost 4; bases outside the gene matches: 4. The CDR3 sequence is 13 residues long. Written as DNA, the CDR3 is TGTGCCAGCAGCACGACAGGGGCCACTGAAGCTTTCTTT. This encodes CASSTTGATEAFF.